The clone carrying this T cell receptor (beta chain) has a handful of counts. The sample is drawn from a study of CD8 T cells in Susac syndrome. RNA was extracted with the RNeasy kit, and a quantity of about 0.45 to 1 ug was reverse transcribed using random hexamers. TCRdb redid the calling of the immunoSEQ multiplex PCR reads with MiXCR, one entry per CDR3 protein. The sample includes a few hundred thousand distinct CDR3 sequences, around 85% seen only once; the top ten take approximately 0.12%. V was trimmed by 1 base and J by 1 base, leaving 7 bases between them. CDR1 and CDR2 from the germline V gene are MNHEY and SVGAGI. The CDR3 spans 14 residues.

The chain couples TRBV6-5 to TRBJ1-1; tentative D call: TRBD1 (6 bases). The material sequenced was CD8+ T cells from PBMCs. The clonotype was recovered from a human donor with multiple sclerosis. CDR3 sequence reads: CASSYWTENTEAFF. CDR3 sequence (DNA): TGTGCCAGCAGTTACTGGACAGAGAACACTGAAGCTTTCTTT.